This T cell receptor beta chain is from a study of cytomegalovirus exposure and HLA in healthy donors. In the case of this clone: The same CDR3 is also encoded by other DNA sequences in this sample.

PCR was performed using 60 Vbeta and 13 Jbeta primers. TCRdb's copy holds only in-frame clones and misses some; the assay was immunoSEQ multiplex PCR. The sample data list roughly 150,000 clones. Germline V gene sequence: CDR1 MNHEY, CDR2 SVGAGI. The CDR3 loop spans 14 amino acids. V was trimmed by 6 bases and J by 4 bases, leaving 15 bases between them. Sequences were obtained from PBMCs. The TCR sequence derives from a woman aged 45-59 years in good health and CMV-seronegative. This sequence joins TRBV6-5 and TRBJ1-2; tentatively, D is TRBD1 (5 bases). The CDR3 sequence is CASRRVRGGYGYTF. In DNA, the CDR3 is TGTGCCAGCAGGAGAGTTAGGGGTGGCTATGGCTACACCTTC.